The next 3 T cell receptor beta chains were all read from a single sample in a study of blood T cell repertoires in COVID-19. Assay: immunoSEQ multiplex PCR; the TCRdb copy retains only in-frame clones and omits some. This sample has approximately 140,000 clones, with just under 85% found just once. Sequences were obtained from PBMCs or T cells enriched from blood (not recorded which). All receptors come from a woman in her 50s with acute COVID-19.

The chain employs TRBV11-3 and TRBJ2-1; weak D call: TRBD2 (6 bases). The germline V gene encodes CDR1 SGHNT and CDR2 YENEEA. The CDR3 has 13 residues. Trimming stripped 5 bases from V and 12 bases from J, with 17 bases between. For the CDR3, the DNA is TGTGCCAGCAGCCTTCGGGACTCCCGCGGGCAGTTCTTC. Translated, it gives CASSLRDSRGQFF.

V usage is TRBV29-1 and J usage is TRBJ1-4, with TRBD1 matching over 7 bases. V gave up 7 bases and J gave up 6 bases; unmatched junction bases: 11. Germline CDR1 reads SQVTM; CDR2 reads ANQGSEA. The CDR3 length is 14 residues. CDR3 in amino acids: CSASSRTGYEKLFF. CDR3 in DNA: TGCAGCGCCTCCAGCCGGACAGGATATGAAAAACTGTTTTTT.

This chain links TRBV7-3 with TRBJ2-3; D unclear. The germline CDR1 and CDR2 sequences are SGHTA and FQGTGA. V gave up 4 bases and J gave up 4 bases, with 9 bases separating them. This CDR3 is 13 amino acids long. CDR3 nucleotides: TGTGCCAGCAGCTCGGTAGGAGCAGATACGCAGTATTTT. Encoded protein: CASSSVGADTQYF. Together with reference TRBV7-3 and TRBJ2-3, the CDR3 gives the full variable domain: GAGVSQTPSNKVTEKGKYVELRCDPISGHTALYWYRQSLGQGPEFLIYFQGTGAADDSGLPNDRFFAVRPEGSVSTLKIQRTERGDSAVYLCASSSVGADTQYFGPGTRLTVL.